The 15 T cell receptor beta chains below were found in one sample sequenced in a study of identical twins. TCRdb processed the 5' RACE reads anew with MiXCR; each CDR3 protein has one entry. The profile shows 420,000 or so distinct CDR3 sequences, around 18% of them singletons. The sequenced sample consisted of naive T cells sorted from blood. These TCRs come from a man over 45 in good health.

This clonotype was recorded a few times. V and J are TRBV5-1 and TRBJ1-1; 9 nucleotides agree with TRBD1. CDR1 and CDR2 (germline): SGHRS, YFSETQ. Losses at the gene ends were 3 bases for V and 0 bases for J; bases not matched to a gene: 6. This CDR3 comprises 16 residues. CDR3 residues: CASSYMTGGMNTEAFF. The CDR3 DNA reads TGCGCCAGCAGCTACATGACAGGGGGGATGAACACTGAAGCTTTCTTT.

This clonotype has at least ten counts. V is TRBV2 and J is TRBJ2-3, with D uncertain. CDR1 and CDR2 from the germline V gene are SNHLY and FYNNEI. Between the trimmed V and J ends, which lost 7 bases and 1 base, there was a span of 6 bases. The CDR3 is 12 amino acids. The CDR3 nucleotides are TGTGCCAGCACGTTTGGCACAGATACGCAGTATTTT. It translates to CASTFGTDTQYF.

Many counts were recorded for this clonotype. This chain uses TRBV18 with TRBJ2-1; D not certain. Trimming stripped 2 bases from V and 6 bases from J, with 8 bases between. Germline V gene lookup returns CDR1 KGHSH and CDR2 LQKENI. The CDR3 consists of 13 residues. The CDR3 sequence is CASSPMQSNEQFF. The CDR3 region has the DNA TGTGCCAGCTCACCAATGCAGAGCAATGAGCAGTTCTTC. The variable domain in full, with the rest retrieved from reference TRBV18 and TRBJ2-1, is NAGVMQNPRHLVRRRGQEARLRCSPMKGHSHVYWYRQLPEEGLKFMVYLQKENIIDESGMPKERFSAEFPKEGPSILRIQQVVRGDSAAYFCASSPMQSNEQFFGPGTRLTVL.

The rearrangement uses TRBV7-2 and TRBJ1-1; TRBD1 agrees at 9 bases. Per germline, CDR1 SGHTA and CDR2 FQGNSA. This CDR3 spans 14 amino acids. With V trimmed by 4 bases and J by 11 bases, 11 bases remained unmatched. The CDR3 nucleotides are TGTGCCAGCAGCTCTCGACAGGGGGGATTCGAGGCTTTCTTT. It translates to CASSSRQGGFEAFF.

This clonotype has ten or more counts. This rearrangement joins TRBV20-1 to TRBJ2-7, with TRBD2 as a possible D gene (6 bases). V shed 6 bases and J shed 0 bases, with 12 bases lying between them. Germline V gene sequence: CDR1 DFQATT, CDR2 SNEGSKA (reference sequence). The CDR3 length is 13 residues. CDR3 sequence: CSANSGVSYEQYF. CDR3 in DNA: TGCAGTGCGAACTCGGGAGTCTCCTACGAGCAGTACTTC.

The table lists this clonotype with a few counts. The rearrangement links TRBV4-3 to TRBJ2-2; 10 bases align to TRBD2. The length of the CDR3 is 15 residues. Looked up from germline, CDR1 is LGHNA and CDR2 is YSLEER. The J segment lost 6 bases and the V segment lost 3 bases, leaving 4 bases of the junction unmatched. CDR3 DNA sequence: TGCGCCAGCAGCCAGGGGACTAGCGCTTCCGGGGAGCTGTTTTTT. This gives the protein CASSQGTSASGELFF.

Only a few counts were recorded for this clonotype. The J gene is TRBJ1-2, the V gene TRBV5-1; D is perhaps TRBD1 (5 bases). From germline, CDR1 is SGHRS and CDR2 YFSETQ. The CDR3 runs 14 residues. The germline V and J ends were trimmed by 4 bases and 2 bases, with 12 bases remaining between them. CDR3 in DNA: TGCGCCAGCAGCCCGGAAGGACAAAACTATGGCTACACCTTC. Protein sequence: CASSPEGQNYGYTF.

This sequence joins TRBV4-3 and TRBJ2-2; 10 bases fit TRBD2. The CDR3 consists of 17 residues. CDR1 LGHNA and CDR2 YSLEER come from the germline V gene. V dropped 1 base and J dropped 1; count of bases not matched to a gene: 3. The CDR3 region is CASSQGSSGGNTGELFF. Here the CDR3 DNA reads TGCGCCAGCAGCCAAGGTTCTAGCGGGGGGAACACCGGGGAGCTGTTTTTT.

This clonotype was recorded a few times. J is TRBJ2-3 and V is TRBV28, with 14 bases identical to TRBD2. V was clipped by 1 base and J by 3 bases; unmatched bases: 3. This CDR3 contains 17 residues. Germline V gene sequence: CDR1 MDHEN, CDR2 SYDVKM. This CDR3 reads CASSLFGTSGRTDTQYF. The DNA for the CDR3 is TGTGCCAGCAGTTTATTTGGGACTAGCGGGAGAACAGATACGCAGTATTTT.

This clonotype was recorded once. The J gene is TRBJ1-4, the V gene TRBV20-1, with D uncertain. The germline V gene encodes CDR1 DFQATT and CDR2 SNEGSKA (reference sequence). This CDR3 spans 13 amino acids. Trimming shortened V by 2 bases and J by 5 bases, and 9 bases separated the two germline ends. The CDR3 region has the DNA TGCAGTGCTAGACAAGGGCAGAATGAAAAACTGTTTTTT. This sequence encodes CSARQGQNEKLFF.

This sequence joins TRBV5-1 and TRBJ2-5; perhaps TRBD2 as D (6 bases). The CDR3 contains 14 residues. V shed 5 bases and J shed 5 bases, with 16 bases lying between them. The germline V gene encodes CDR1 SGHRS and CDR2 YFSETQ. CDR3 sequence (DNA): TGCGCCAGCAGGCCCGCAGGGAGCGGGGAGACCCAGTACTTC. Encoded protein: CASRPAGSGETQYF.

The chain couples TRBV27 to TRBJ2-1; 11 nucleotides agree with TRBD2. The trim removed 7 bases at V and 0 bases at J, leaving 5 bases unmatched. The CDR3 length is 16 residues. The germline V gene has CDR1 MNHEY and CDR2 SMNVEV (reference sequence). This CDR3 is CASNKLAGVSYNEQFF. The CDR3 bases are TGTGCCAGCAACAAACTAGCGGGAGTCTCCTACAATGAGCAGTTCTTC.

V and J are TRBV10-3 and TRBJ2-7, with a weak D call TRBD1 (5 bases). Germline values: CDR1 ENHRY, CDR2 SYGVKD. The CDR3 loop spans 13 amino acids. Trimming stripped 7 bases from V and 0 bases from J, with 10 bases between. The chain's CDR3 is CAIMTESSYEQYF. As DNA, the CDR3 is TGTGCCATCATGACAGAGAGCTCCTACGAGCAGTACTTC.

This clonotype has a count of ten or more. This chain links TRBV21-1 with TRBJ2-7. TRBV21-1 is an annotated pseudogene. CDR3 length: 11 amino acids. The CDR3 reads CASGGPYEQYF. The DNA for the CDR3 is TGTGCCAGCGGAGGACCCTACGAGCAGTACTTC.

This clonotype has only a few counts. This chain links TRBV5-6 with TRBJ1-1; D remains unclear. The germline gives CDR1 SGHDT, CDR2 YYEEEE. There are 15 residues in the CDR3. V was cut by 0 bases and J by 0 bases, with 9 bases left in between. The CDR3 region has the DNA TGTGCCAGCAGCTTGGGCCCTAAGATGAACACTGAAGCTTTCTTT. This encodes CASSLGPKMNTEAFF. The full variable domain, in which reference TRBV5-6 and TRBJ1-1 provide the parts outside the CDR3, is DAGVTQSPTHLIKTRGQQVTLRCSPKSGHDTVSWYQQALGQGPQFIFQYYEEEERQRGNFPDRFSGHQFPNYSSELNVNALLLGDSALYLCASSLGPKMNTEAFFGQGTRLTVV.